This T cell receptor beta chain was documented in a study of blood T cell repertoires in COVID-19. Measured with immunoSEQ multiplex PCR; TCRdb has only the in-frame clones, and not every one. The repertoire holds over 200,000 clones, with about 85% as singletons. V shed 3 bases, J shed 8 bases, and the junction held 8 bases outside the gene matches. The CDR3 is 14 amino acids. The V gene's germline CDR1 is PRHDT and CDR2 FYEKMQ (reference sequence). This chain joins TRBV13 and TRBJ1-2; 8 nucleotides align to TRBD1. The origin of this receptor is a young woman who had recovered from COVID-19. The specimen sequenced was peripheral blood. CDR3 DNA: TGTGCCAGCAGCTTTGACAGGGGAATGGGCGGCTACACCTTC. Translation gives CASSFDRGMGGYTF.